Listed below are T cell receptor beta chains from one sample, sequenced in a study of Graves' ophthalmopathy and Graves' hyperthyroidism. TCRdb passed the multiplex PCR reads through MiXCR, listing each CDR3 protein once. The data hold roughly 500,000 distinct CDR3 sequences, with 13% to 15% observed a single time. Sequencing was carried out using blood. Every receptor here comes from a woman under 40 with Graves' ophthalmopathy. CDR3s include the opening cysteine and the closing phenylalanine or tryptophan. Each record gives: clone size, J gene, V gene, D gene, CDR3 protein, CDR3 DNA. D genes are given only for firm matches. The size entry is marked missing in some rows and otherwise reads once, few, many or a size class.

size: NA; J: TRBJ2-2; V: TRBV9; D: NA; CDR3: CASSVMFNTGELFF; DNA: TGTGCCAGCAGCGTTATGTTTAACACCGGGGAGCTGTTTTTT
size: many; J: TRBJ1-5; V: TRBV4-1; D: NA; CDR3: CASSQDLGGVGSNQPQHF; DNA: TGCGCCAGCAGCCAAGACCTTGGGGGGGTGGGTAGCAATCAGCCCCAGCATTTT
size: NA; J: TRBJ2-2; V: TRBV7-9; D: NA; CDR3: CASTPHRARYGELFF; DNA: TGTGCCAGCACCCCCCATCGGGCTAGATACGGGGAGCTGTTTTTT
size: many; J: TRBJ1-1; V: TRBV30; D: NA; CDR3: CAWSVGLNTEAFF; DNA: TGTGCCTGGAGTGTAGGGTTGAACACTGAAGCTTTCTTT
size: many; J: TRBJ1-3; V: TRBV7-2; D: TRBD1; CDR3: CASSSQGLGNTIYF; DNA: TGTGCCAGCAGCTCACAGGGGCTCGGAAACACCATATATTTT
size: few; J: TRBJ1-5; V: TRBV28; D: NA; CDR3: CASRTGTPKTAYSNQPQHF; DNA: TGTGCCAGCAGGACCGGGACCCCGAAAACGGCCTATAGCAATCAGCCCCAGCATTTT
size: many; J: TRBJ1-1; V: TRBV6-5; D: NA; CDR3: CASRGVGDWTEAFF; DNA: TGTGCCAGCAGGGGGGTGGGGGATTGGACTGAAGCTTTCTTT
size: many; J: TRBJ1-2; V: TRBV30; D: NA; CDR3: CAWSVWGGSHYGYTF; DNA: TGTGCCTGGAGTGTATGGGGGGGTAGTCACTATGGCTACACCTTC
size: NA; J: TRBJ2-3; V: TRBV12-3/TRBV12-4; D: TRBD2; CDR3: CASSFAGGLKSTDTQYF; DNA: TGTGCCAGCAGTTTTGCGGGGGGGCTAAAAAGCACAGATACGCAGTATTTT
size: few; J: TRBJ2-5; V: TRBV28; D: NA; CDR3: CASSREARWETQYF; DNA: TGTGCCAGCAGTCGAGAGGCGAGATGGGAGACCCAGTACTTC
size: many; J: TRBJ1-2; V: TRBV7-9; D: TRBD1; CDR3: CASSLAQGARYGYTF; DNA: TGTGCCAGCAGCTTAGCGCAGGGGGCGCGGTATGGCTACACCTTC
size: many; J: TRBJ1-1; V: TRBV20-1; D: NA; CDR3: CSQSGNTEAFF; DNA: TGCAGTCAATCAGGGAACACTGAAGCTTTCTTT
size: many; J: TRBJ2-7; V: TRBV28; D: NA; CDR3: CASSLVGALLSYEQYF; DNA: TGTGCCAGCAGTTTAGTGGGGGCCTTACTCTCCTACGAGCAGTACTTC
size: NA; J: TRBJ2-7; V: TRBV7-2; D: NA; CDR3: CASSQAHYEQYF; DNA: TGTGCCAGCAGCCAAGCTCACTACGAGCAGTACTTC
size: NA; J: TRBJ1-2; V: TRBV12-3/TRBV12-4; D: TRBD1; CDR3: CASSERTGKGYTF; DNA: TGTGCCAGCAGTGAGAGGACAGGGAAAGGCTACACCTTC